The sequence of this T cell receptor (beta chain) was determined in a study of identical twins. MiXCR, applied by TCRdb to the 5' RACE reads, yields one record per CDR3 protein. The data contain roughly 250,000 distinct CDR3 sequences, 6% to 8.5% of them singletons. These data were likewise used in another study, on yellow fever vaccine responses in identical twins.

This receptor was identified in a woman between 18 and 30 years old in good health. The sample comprised CD8+ T cells sorted from blood.

CDR3 sequence (DNA): TGCAGCGTTGAAGATTCGGGTGGAAACACCATATATTTT. Translated, it gives CSVEDSGGNTIYF. The chain recombines TRBV29-1 with TRBJ1-3; the D is unclear. This CDR3 comprises 13 residues. Deletions cut 0 bases from V and 3 bases from J, with 6 bases between. Germline V gives CDR1 SQVTM, CDR2 ANQGSEA.